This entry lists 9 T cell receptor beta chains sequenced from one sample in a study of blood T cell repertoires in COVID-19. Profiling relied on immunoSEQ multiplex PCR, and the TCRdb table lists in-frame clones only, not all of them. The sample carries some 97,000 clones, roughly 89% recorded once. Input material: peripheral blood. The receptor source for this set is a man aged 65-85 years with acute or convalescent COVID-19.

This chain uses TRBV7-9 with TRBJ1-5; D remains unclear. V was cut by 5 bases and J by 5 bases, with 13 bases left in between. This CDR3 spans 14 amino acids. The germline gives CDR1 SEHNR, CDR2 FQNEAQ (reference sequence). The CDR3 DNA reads TGTGCCAGCAGCGAGGTTGGGTTGGATCAGCCCCAGCATTTT. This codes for CASSEVGLDQPQHF.

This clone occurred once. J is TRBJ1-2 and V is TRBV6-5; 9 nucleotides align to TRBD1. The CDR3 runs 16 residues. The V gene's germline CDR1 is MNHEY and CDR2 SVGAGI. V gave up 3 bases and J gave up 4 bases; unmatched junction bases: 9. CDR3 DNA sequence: TGTGCCAGCAGTTATTGGAGGGACAGGGTCGGCTATGGCTACACCTTC. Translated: CASSYWRDRVGYGYTF.

The CDR3 bases are TGTGCCAGCAGTCATTCGGTGGATTCACCCCTCCACTTT. This encodes CASSHSVDSPLHF. The J gene is TRBJ1-6, the V gene TRBV11-2; D unresolved. Trimming took off 6 bases at V and 8 bases at J, with 11 bases between the two ends. Looked up from germline, CDR1 is SGHAT and CDR2 is FQNNGV. There are 13 residues in the CDR3.

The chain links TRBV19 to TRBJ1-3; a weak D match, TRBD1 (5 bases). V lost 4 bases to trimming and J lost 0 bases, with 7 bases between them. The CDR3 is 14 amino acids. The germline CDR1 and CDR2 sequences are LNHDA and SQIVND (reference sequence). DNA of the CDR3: TGTGCCAGTAGTACAGGGTTCTCTGGAAACACCATATATTTT. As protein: CASSTGFSGNTIYF. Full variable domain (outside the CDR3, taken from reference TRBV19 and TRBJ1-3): DGGITQSPKYLFRKEGQNVTLSCEQNLNHDAMYWYRQDPGQGLRLIYYSQIVNDFQKGDIAEGYSVSREKKESFPLTVTSAQKNPTAFYLCASSTGFSGNTIYFGEGSWLTVV.

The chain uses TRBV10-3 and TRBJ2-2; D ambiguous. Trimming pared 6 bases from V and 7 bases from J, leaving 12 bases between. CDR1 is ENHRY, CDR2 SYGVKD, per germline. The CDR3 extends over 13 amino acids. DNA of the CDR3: TGTGCCATCAGGTCCACTCTCGGCGGGGAGCTGTTTTTT. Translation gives CAIRSTLGGELFF.

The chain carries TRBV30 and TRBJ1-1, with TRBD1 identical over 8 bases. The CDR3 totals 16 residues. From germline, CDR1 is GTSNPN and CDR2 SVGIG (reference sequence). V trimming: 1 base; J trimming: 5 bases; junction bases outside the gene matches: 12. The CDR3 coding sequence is TGTGCCTGGAGTGATGCCCTGGACAGGGTTCGTACTGAAGCTTTCTTT. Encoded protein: CAWSDALDRVRTEAFF.

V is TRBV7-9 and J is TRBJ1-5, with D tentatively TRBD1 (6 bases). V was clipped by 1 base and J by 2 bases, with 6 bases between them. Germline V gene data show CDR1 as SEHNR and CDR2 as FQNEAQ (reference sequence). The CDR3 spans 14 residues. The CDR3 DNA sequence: TGTGCCAGCAGCTTAGGGACAGGCAATCAGCCCCAGCATTTT. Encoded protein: CASSLGTGNQPQHF.

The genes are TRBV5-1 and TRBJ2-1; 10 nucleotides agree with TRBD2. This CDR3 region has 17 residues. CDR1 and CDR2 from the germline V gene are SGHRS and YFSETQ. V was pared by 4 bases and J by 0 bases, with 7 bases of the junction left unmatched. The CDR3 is CASSATSGAYSYNEQFF. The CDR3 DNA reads TGCGCCAGCAGCGCTACTAGCGGGGCCTACTCCTACAATGAGCAGTTCTTC.

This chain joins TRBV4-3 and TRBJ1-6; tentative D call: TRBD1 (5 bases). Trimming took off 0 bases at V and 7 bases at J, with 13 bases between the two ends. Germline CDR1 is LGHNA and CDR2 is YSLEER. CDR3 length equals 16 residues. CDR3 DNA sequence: TGCGCCAGCAGCCAAGATTCACGGGGGGAGAATTCACCCCTCCACTTT. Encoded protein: CASSQDSRGENSPLHF.